A selection of T cell receptor beta chains follows, all from one sample in a study of OX40 agonist ivuxolimab in advanced cancers. Data came from immunoSEQ multiplex PCR; TCRdb stores just in-frame clones and leaves some out. The table includes 68,000 or so clones, roughly 85% detected once. The material was CD4+ or CD8+ T cells sorted from blood, obtained in a trial of the OX40 agonist ivuxolimab. The receptor set was obtained from an adult with an advanced solid tumor such as melanoma, head and neck, liver or kidney cancer. The CDR3 runs from the conserved cysteine through the conserved F or W. The D gene is left open where the match is weak. Clone size, where shown, is once, few, many, or a class for clones that have expanded.

TRBJ1-1	few	TRBV9	.	CASSVSHRPNTEAFF	TGTGCCAGCAGCGTATCTCACCGTCCGAACACTGAAGCTTTCTTT
TRBJ1-2	.	TRBV6-6	TRBD1	CASSYWGQGAWGYTF	TGTGCCAGCAGTTACTGGGGACAGGGGGCTTGGGGCTACACCTTC
TRBJ1-2	.	TRBV6-6	.	CASSYSKQDGYTF	TGTGCCAGCAGTTACTCGAAGCAGGATGGCTACACCTTC
TRBJ2-5	.	TRBV5-6	.	CASSLETGTETQYF	TGTGCCAGCAGCTTGGAGACGGGGACGGAGACCCAGTACTTC
TRBJ1-1	.	TRBV6-1	.	CASSEGTWGSTGVAEAFF	TGTGCCAGCAGTGAAGGAACATGGGGATCAACAGGAGTGGCTGAAGCTTTCTTT
TRBJ1-1	.	TRBV28	TRBD1	CASSSRTGGWGTEAFF	TGTGCCAGCAGTTCCCGGACAGGGGGCTGGGGCACTGAAGCTTTCTTT
TRBJ2-1	.	TRBV30	TRBD2	CAWDTGTKQFF	TGTGCCTGGGACACCGGGACTAAGCAGTTCTTC
TRBJ1-4	once	TRBV30	.	CAWTGTNEKLFF	TGTGCCTGGACAGGGACTAATGAAAAACTGTTTTTT
TRBJ2-1	.	TRBV5-8	.	CASSLDFEQFF	TGTGCCAGCAGCTTGGATTTTGAGCAGTTCTTC
TRBJ2-7	.	TRBV5-1	TRBD1	CASSSSTGGNEQYF	TGCGCCAGCAGCTCATCGACAGGGGGGAACGAGCAGTACTTC
TRBJ1-1	.	TRBV28	.	CASRRTALNTEAFF	TGTGCCAGCAGGAGGACAGCCTTAAACACTGAAGCTTTCTTT
TRBJ2-1	.	TRBV19	TRBD2	CASSSTLRGGYNEQFF	TGTGCCAGTAGTTCTACCTTGCGGGGGGGGTACAATGAGCAGTTCTTC
TRBJ2-5	.	TRBV5-1	.	CASSLPSGLRETQYF	TGCGCCAGCAGCTTGCCGTCAGGGCTCAGAGAGACCCAGTACTTC
TRBJ1-4	.	TRBV4-3	TRBD1	CASSPGGTGYEKLFF	TGCGCCAGCAGCCCGGGTGGGACAGGGTATGAAAAACTGTTTTTT
TRBJ2-5	.	TRBV7-2	TRBD1	CASSLEAQGVETQYF	TGTGCCAGCAGCTTAGAGGCCCAGGGGGTCGAGACCCAGTACTTC
TRBJ1-2	.	TRBV19	TRBD1	CASRKGTGTGDLGTF	TGTGCCAGCCGCAAGGGAACCGGGACAGGGGACCTTGGCACCTTC
TRBJ2-1	once	TRBV4-1	.	CASSQVSPTDEQFF	TGCGCCAGCAGCCAAGTTTCCCCGACCGATGAGCAGTTCTTC
TRBJ2-2	.	TRBV5-1	.	CASRDGGTGELFF	TGCGCCAGCAGGGACGGTGGAACCGGGGAGCTGTTTTTT
TRBJ1-6	.	TRBV9	TRBD1	CASSEGQSSYNSPLHF	TGTGCCAGCAGCGAGGGACAGAGCTCCTATAATTCACCCCTCCACTTT
TRBJ2-5	.	TRBV19	.	CASSKGAGSMETQYF	TGTGCCAGTAGTAAGGGAGCAGGGTCCATGGAGACCCAGTACTTC
TRBJ2-7	.	TRBV7-8	.	CASSLVGLGEQYF	TGTGCCAGCAGCTTAGTCGGGCTTGGCGAGCAGTACTTC
TRBJ2-7	.	TRBV5-1	TRBD2	CASRELAGEIQYF	TGCGCCAGCAGAGAATTAGCGGGAGAGATCCAGTACTTC
TRBJ1-1	few	TRBV30	TRBD1	CAWNYGQGEAFF	TGTGCCTGGAATTACGGACAGGGCGAAGCTTTCTTT
TRBJ2-1	.	TRBV9	.	CASSVAPGGAELSSYNEQFF	TGTGCCAGCAGCGTAGCTCCCGGAGGTGCGGAGCTGAGCTCCTACAATGAGCAGTTCTTC
TRBJ2-6	.	TRBV27	.	CASKRGTAEANVLTF	TGTGCCAGCAAGAGAGGGACCGCTGAAGCCAACGTCCTGACTTTC
TRBJ2-1	.	TRBV7-3	TRBD2	CASSRGGDNEQFF	TGTGCCAGCAGTCGGGGAGGGGACAATGAGCAGTTCTTC
TRBJ2-3	.	TRBV4-2	TRBD2	CASFMGGPIDTQYF	TGTGCCAGCTTTATGGGAGGGCCAATAGATACGCAGTATTTT
TRBJ2-1	.	TRBV9	TRBD2	CASSVEGGGYNEQFF	TGTGCCAGCAGCGTAGAGGGCGGGGGGTACAATGAGCAGTTCTTC
TRBJ2-7	.	TRBV18	.	CASSPPFSYEQYF	TGTGCCAGCTCACCACCGTTCAGCTACGAGCAGTACTTC
TRBJ2-6	.	TRBV25-1	.	CASSAYTGRGANVLTF	TGTGCCAGCAGTGCCTACACAGGGAGGGGGGCCAACGTCCTGACTTTC
TRBJ2-1	.	TRBV30	.	CAWSKDRDEQFF	TGTGCCTGGAGCAAGGACCGGGATGAGCAGTTCTTC
TRBJ2-1	.	TRBV27	.	CASSLQGLSEQFF	TGTGCCAGCAGTTTACAAGGTCTTTCTGAGCAGTTCTTC
TRBJ1-1	.	TRBV28	.	CASSRNSDTEAFF	TGTGCCAGCAGTAGGAATAGCGACACTGAAGCTTTCTTT
TRBJ2-1	.	TRBV27	TRBD1	CASRLTGVTYNEQFF	TGTGCCAGCAGACTTACAGGGGTTACCTACAATGAGCAGTTCTTC
TRBJ1-6	.	TRBV5-4	TRBD1	CASSAGTGVLSPLHF	TGTGCCAGCAGCGCGGGGACAGGGGTTCTTTCACCCCTCCACTTT
TRBJ2-7	once	TRBV9	.	CASSVGGVGTYEQYF	TGTGCCAGCAGCGTAGGGGGGGTTGGGACCTACGAGCAGTACTTC
TRBJ2-3	.	TRBV2	.	CASNELGRARGMEQYF	TGTGCCAGCAATGAATTGGGTCGGGCCAGGGGCATGGAGCAGTATTTT
TRBJ2-7	.	TRBV7-2	TRBD2	CASSLDSGLAYEQYF	TGTGCCAGCAGCTTAGATTCCGGACTAGCGTACGAGCAGTACTTC
TRBJ2-3	.	TRBV13	.	CASSPDSHTQYF	TGTGCCAGCAGCCCTGACAGCCATACGCAGTATTTT
TRBJ2-2	few	TRBV5-1	.	CASSFGGTNTGELFF	TGCGCCAGCAGCTTCGGCGGGACGAACACCGGGGAGCTGTTTTTT
TRBJ1-5	.	TRBV6-5	.	CASSYSIGGTQPQHF	TGTGCCAGCAGTTACTCCATCGGAGGGACACAGCCCCAGCATTTT